This TCR beta chain was documented in a study of post-analysis software for immune sequencing data. Unique molecular identifiers were built into the TCR beta cDNA libraries. TCRdb re-analysed the PCR reads in MiXCR, keeping a single row per CDR3 protein. The sample shows approximately 400,000 distinct CDR3 sequences, roughly 36% of them seen only once. Findings and caveats of the study: The five TRBV segments detected at higher frequency in patients than in controls included TRBV5-6, TRBV5-1 and TRBV20-1.

Comment on this clonotype: Its specificity is not known.

The CDR3 runs to 14 residues. CDR1 and CDR2 (germline): KGHSH, LQKENI. The germline V and J ends were trimmed by 0 bases and 1 base, with 6 bases remaining between them. Material: blood. This TCR derives from a girl under 18 with multiple sclerosis. This chain joins TRBV18 and TRBJ2-5; D ambiguous. CDR3 coding DNA: TGTGCCAGCTCACCACCTCACGGCCAAGAGACCCAGTACTTC. Translation: CASSPPHGQETQYF.